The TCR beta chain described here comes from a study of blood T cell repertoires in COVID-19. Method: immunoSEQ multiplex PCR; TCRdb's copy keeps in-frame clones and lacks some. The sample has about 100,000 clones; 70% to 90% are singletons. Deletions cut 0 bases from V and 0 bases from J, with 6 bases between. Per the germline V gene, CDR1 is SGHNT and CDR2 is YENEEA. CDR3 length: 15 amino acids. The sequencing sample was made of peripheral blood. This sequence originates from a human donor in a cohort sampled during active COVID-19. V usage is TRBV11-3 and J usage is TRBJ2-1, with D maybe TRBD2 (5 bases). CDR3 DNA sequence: TGTGCCAGCAGCTTAGATACTAGCTCCTACAATGAGCAGTTCTTC. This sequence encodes CASSLDTSSYNEQFF.